These 29 T cell receptor beta chains were all obtained from the same sample, sequenced in a study of blood T cells in healthy people across ages. Together with a sample-barcoded 5' primer, a J-beta primer mix was included in a second PCR lasting about 6 to 11 cycles. From the 5' RACE reads, TCRdb called clonotypes with MiXCR, one entry per CDR3 protein. This table holds approximately 790,000 distinct CDR3 sequences, approximately 59% found once. The sample was blood. The receptors stem from a young man in good health.

This clonotype was recorded a few times. V gene TRBV20-1 combines with J gene TRBJ1-2; D gene uncertain. This CDR3 has 15 amino acids. The V gene lost 3 bases and the J gene lost 6 bases, with 20 bases spanning the gap. The germline V gene has CDR1 DFQATT and CDR2 SNEGSKA (reference sequence). Written as DNA, the CDR3 is TGCAGTGCTAGGGCTGGGAGTACGATAGGGAATGGCTACACCTTC. Amino acid sequence: CSARAGSTIGNGYTF.

The chain uses TRBV7-9 and TRBJ2-7; 9 bases align to TRBD2. CDR3 length: 15 residues. Unmatched junction bases numbered 10, after V lost 5 bases and J lost 5 bases. Per germline, CDR1 SEHNR and CDR2 FQNEAQ (reference sequence). CDR3 protein: CASSRTGTSYDEQYF. Written as DNA, the CDR3 is TGTGCCAGCAGCAGAACCGGGACTAGCTACGACGAGCAGTACTTC.

The J gene is TRBJ1-5, the V gene TRBV20-1; TRBD1 is a possible D gene (5 bases). The V and J ends lost 3 bases and 9 bases respectively, with 18 bases between them. Germline V lookup: CDR1 DFQATT, CDR2 SNEGSKA (reference sequence). The CDR3 consists of 14 residues. In nucleotides, the CDR3 is TGCAGTGCTAGGGGTAGCAGGGAATTCGGGCCCCAGCATTTT. Encoded protein: CSARGSREFGPQHF.

This clonotype has just a few counts. The rearrangement joins TRBV9 to TRBJ2-3; TRBD2 matches 11 bases. The CDR3 extends over 16 amino acids. V lost 3 bases and J lost 4; bases outside the gene matches: 7. Germline lookup yields CDR1 SGDLS and CDR2 YYNGEE. The CDR3 bases are TGTGCCAGCAGCGGCGTAGCGGGGGGGCCTCCAGATACGCAGTATTTT. Translation gives CASSGVAGGPPDTQYF.

The rearrangement links TRBV6-5 to TRBJ2-4; tentative D call: TRBD2 (6 bases). This CDR3 has 15 amino acids. V was clipped by 6 bases and J by 5 bases, with 17 bases between them. The V gene's germline CDR1 is MNHEY and CDR2 SVGAGI. The CDR3 DNA is TGTGCCAGCAGCCGCGCGTGGAGGGACGAAAACATTCAGTACTTC. It translates to CASSRAWRDENIQYF.

This clonotype was seen only once. V gene TRBV10-3 combines with J gene TRBJ1-5; 9 positions match TRBD1. Germline loops: CDR1 ENHRY, CDR2 SYGVKD. The CDR3 sequence is 16 residues long. The junction had 3 bases not matched to a gene; V was cut back by 2 bases and J by 1 base. The CDR3 nucleotides are TGTGCCATCAGTGAGGGAGGACAGGGGAGCAATCAGCCCCAGCATTTT. Translated, it gives CAISEGGQGSNQPQHF.

V gene TRBV7-2 combines with J gene TRBJ2-3; 11 nucleotides line up with TRBD2. Germline V gene data show CDR1 as SGHTA and CDR2 as FQGNSA. Trimming cost V 5 bases and J 4 bases; bases outside gene matches: 8. This CDR3 has 16 residues. In DNA, the CDR3 is TGTGCCAGCAGCATTCCTCTAGCGGGGGGCCCAGATACGCAGTATTTT. This codes for CASSIPLAGGPDTQYF.

The rearrangement uses TRBV5-1 and TRBJ2-3; D remains ambiguous. CDR3 length: 13 amino acids. V was shortened by 4 bases and J by 6 bases, with 12 bases between the two germline ends. Germline V gives CDR1 SGHRS, CDR2 YFSETQ. The CDR3 reads CASSALGSDTQYF. In DNA form, the CDR3 reads TGCGCCAGCAGCGCGCTGGGGTCGGATACGCAGTATTTT.

The chain couples TRBV7-9 to TRBJ2-7, with 8 positions matching TRBD2. The germline V gene encodes CDR1 SEHNR and CDR2 FQNEAQ (reference sequence). The CDR3 runs to 17 residues. The V gene end was trimmed by 1 base and the J gene end by 0 bases; junction bases not matched to a gene: 8. In DNA form, the CDR3 reads TGTGCCAGCAGCTTAGTTGGGACTAGTGTAAGCTCCTACGAGCAGTACTTC. It specifies CASSLVGTSVSSYEQYF.

The chain couples TRBV6-2 or TRBV6-3 to TRBJ2-1, with 8 bases that match TRBD2. The CDR3 has 14 residues. With V trimmed by 7 bases and J by 7 bases, 9 bases remained unmatched. From germline, CDR1 is MNHEY and CDR2 SVGEGT. The CDR3 DNA sequence: TGTGCCAGCACGGGCGGGGGGCCCGGTAATGAGCAGTTCTTC. Protein: CASTGGGPGNEQFF.

This clonotype came up a few times. V usage is TRBV11-3 and J usage is TRBJ2-4; D ambiguous. Germline CDR1 reads SGHNT; CDR2 reads YENEEA. Trimming stripped 3 bases from V and 0 bases from J, with 18 bases between. The CDR3 is made up of 18 amino acids. The CDR3 reads CASSFWAVHRLAKNIQYF. CDR3 nucleotide sequence: TGTGCCAGCAGCTTCTGGGCAGTCCACCGACTAGCCAAAAACATTCAGTACTTC.

V usage is TRBV2 and J usage is TRBJ1-4; D is ambiguous. The germline V gene has CDR1 SNHLY and CDR2 FYNNEI. The CDR3 runs 12 residues. V lost 0 bases to trimming and J lost 16 bases, with 12 bases between them. This chain's CDR3 is CASSEARIRRFF. The CDR3 nucleotides read TGTGCCAGCAGTGAAGCCCGAATACGAAGGTTTTTT.

The chain joins TRBV12-3 or TRBV12-4 to TRBJ2-5, with D maybe TRBD1 (6 bases). This CDR3 has 14 residues. V gave up 3 bases and J gave up 4 bases, with 12 bases separating them. The CDR3 reads CASSFKQGGETQYF. CDR3 bases: TGTGCCAGCAGTTTCAAACAGGGTGGAGAGACCCAGTACTTC.

V usage is TRBV7-6 and J usage is TRBJ1-5, with D perhaps matching TRBD1 (5 bases). The CDR3 length is 16 residues. The V gene's germline CDR1 is SGHVS and CDR2 FNYEAQ. Between the trimmed V and J ends, which lost 5 bases and 2 bases, there was a span of 16 bases. CDR3 nucleotides: TGTGCCAGCAGCGTAGACCGGGGACGGGGCAATCAGCCCCAGCATTTT. As protein: CASSVDRGRGNQPQHF.

This clonotype appeared a single time. In DNA form, the CDR3 reads TGTGCCACCACTCCGGGACTAGCGGGGGGGCTGTCTACCGGGGAGCTGTTTTTT. The encoded protein is CATTPGLAGGLSTGELFF. The J gene is TRBJ2-2, the V gene TRBV2; 16 bases agree with TRBD2. The CDR3 totals 18 residues. J was trimmed by 5 bases and V by 10 bases; bases with no gene match: 13. Germline CDR1 and CDR2: SNHLY and FYNNEI.

V and J are TRBV18 and TRBJ2-3; 10 positions agree with TRBD2. There are 17 residues in the CDR3. Unmatched junction bases numbered 7, after V lost 2 bases and J lost 2 bases. Germline V lookup: CDR1 KGHSH, CDR2 LQKENI. Here the CDR3 reads CASSPIERGGFTDTQYF. The CDR3 nucleotides read TGTGCCAGCTCACCAATCGAGCGGGGGGGCTTCACAGATACGCAGTATTTT.

In its sample, this clonotype was seen once. This rearrangement joins TRBV10-3 to TRBJ2-1; TRBD2 matches 7 bases. The CDR3 consists of 17 residues. J lost 1 base, V lost 0 bases, and 6 bases had no gene match. The V gene's germline CDR1 is ENHRY and CDR2 SYGVKD. DNA for the CDR3: TGTGCCATCAGTGAGTCGGGGGGGAGGGCTTCCTACAATGAGCAGTTCTTC. Translation gives CAISESGGRASYNEQFF.

V usage is TRBV7-2 and J usage is TRBJ2-7, with TRBD2 matching 8 bases. The junction had 8 bases not matched to a gene; V was cut back by 5 bases and J by 2 bases. This CDR3 has 15 residues. Germline lookup yields CDR1 SGHTA and CDR2 FQGNSA. The CDR3 nucleotides are TGTGCCAGCAGCCCAACGGGGGGGAGGACCTACGAGCAGTACTTC. This codes for CASSPTGGRTYEQYF.

The chain is built from TRBV4-2 and TRBJ2-3, with D maybe TRBD2 (7 bases). The CDR3 totals 17 residues. The V gene's germline CDR1 is LGHNA and CDR2 YNFKEQ. Trimming cost V 0 bases and J 3 bases, with 16 bases left between them. The CDR3 reads CASSQDGGGGATDTQYF. The CDR3 nucleotides are TGTGCCAGCAGCCAAGATGGGGGAGGGGGGGCAACAGATACGCAGTATTTT.

A word on this clonotype: One end of the junction does not line up with germline, which may come from a read error. V is TRBV7-9 and J is TRBJ1-4; D unresolved. There are 12 residues in the CDR3. Per the germline V gene, CDR1 is SEHNR and CDR2 is FQNEAQ (reference sequence). This CDR3 reads CASSLAGSSLIF. CDR3 DNA sequence: TGTGCCAGCAGCTTAGCGGGCAGTTCATTGATTTTT.

This clonotype appeared a few times. V usage is TRBV12-3 or TRBV12-4 and J usage is TRBJ2-5; 9 bases line up with TRBD1. The CDR3 runs 15 residues. V trimming: 6 bases; J trimming: 4 bases; junction bases outside the gene matches: 9. The CDR3 spells CASRARDRVGETQYF. In DNA form, the CDR3 reads TGTGCCAGCAGGGCCCGGGACAGGGTGGGAGAGACCCAGTACTTC.

This sequence joins TRBV4-3 and TRBJ2-1, with D perhaps TRBD2 (6 bases). Trimming cost V 1 base and J 7 bases, with 14 bases left between them. Germline V gene data show CDR1 as LGHNA and CDR2 as YSLEER. This CDR3 contains 15 residues. The CDR3 sequence is CASSQVAQEGNEQFF. The CDR3 nucleotides are TGCGCCAGCAGCCAAGTGGCCCAGGAGGGTAATGAGCAGTTCTTC.

The chain links TRBV20-1 to TRBJ2-5, with D possibly matching TRBD1 (6 bases). Per the germline V gene, CDR1 is DFQATT and CDR2 is SNEGSKA (reference sequence). The CDR3 covers 13 residues. Trimming removed 5 bases at V and 2 bases at J, with 12 bases between. CDR3 in DNA: TGCAGTGCTTACCACAGGGCTCAAGAGACCCAGTACTTC. It specifies CSAYHRAQETQYF.

Points on this clonotype: One junction end does not reproduce the germline sequence, and a read error may be involved. The CDR3 coding sequence is TGTGCCAGCAGCCGGGGGCGGAGCACGGATACGCAGTATTTT. The encoded protein is CASSRGRSTDTQYF. The chain uses TRBV5-4 and TRBJ2-3; D tentatively reads TRBD1 or TRBD2 (6 bases each). This CDR3 is built from 14 residues. Germline lookup yields CDR1 SGHNT and CDR2 YYREEE (reference sequence).

The J gene is TRBJ2-7, the V gene TRBV6-6, with D uncertain. The end of the DNA aligns better with TRBJ2-5, so the J call may be wrong. The CDR3 consists of 11 residues. Per the germline V gene, CDR1 is MNHNY and CDR2 is SVGAGI (reference sequence). CDR3: CASRHRETQYF. In DNA, the CDR3 is TGTGCCAGCCGCCATCGGGAGACCCAGTACTTC.

This clonotype was recorded a few times. The genes are TRBV9 and TRBJ2-1; the D call may be TRBD1 or TRBD2 (6 bases each). Germline V CDR1 and CDR2: SGDLS, YYNGEE. V dropped 1 base and J dropped 5 bases, with 13 bases sitting between them. This CDR3 is 15 amino acids long. CDR3 nucleotide sequence: TGTGCCAGCAGCGTATTGTCGGGGGCGAACAATGAGCAGTTCTTC. As protein: CASSVLSGANNEQFF.

This clonotype was observed a single time. A junction end diverges from the germline sequence, so it may reflect a read error. The chain employs TRBV4-2 and TRBJ2-4; D possibly matches TRBD1 or TRBD2 (7 bases each). Germline lookup yields CDR1 LGHNA and CDR2 YNFKEQ. The CDR3 extends over 16 amino acids. CDR3: CTSSEGAGVAKNIQYF. In DNA form, the CDR3 reads TGTACCAGCAGCGAGGGGGCGGGGGTAGCCAAAAACATTCAGTACTTC.

This chain connects TRBV4-3 to TRBJ1-1, with unresolved D. Per the germline V gene, CDR1 is LGHNA and CDR2 is YSLEER. This CDR3 is built from 14 residues. Trimming stripped 0 bases from V and 8 bases from J, with 13 bases between. For the CDR3, the DNA is TGCGCCAGCAGCCAAGACACCGGACGCCAAGAAGCTTTCTTT. Amino acids: CASSQDTGRQEAFF.

This chain uses TRBV6-2 or TRBV6-3 with TRBJ2-1; 8 bases align to TRBD1. V was clipped by 6 bases and J by 0 bases; unmatched bases: 7. This CDR3 spans 16 amino acids. Germline values: CDR1 MNHEY, CDR2 SVGEGT. CDR3 loop: CASSRLRGRSYNEQFF. As DNA, the CDR3 is TGTGCCAGCAGCCGACTCAGGGGGCGCTCCTACAATGAGCAGTTCTTC.